These 16 T cell receptor beta chains originate from one sample sequenced in a study of a mutant IDH1 vaccine in newly diagnosed glioma (dated by TCRdb to about 2021). The time point label corresponds to: week 35, safety follow-up. Each vaccine dose, consisting of 300 ug of a 20-mer mutant IDH1 peptide in Montanide, was administered subcutaneously with topical imiquimod. Their antigen targets remain unknown. The library was built by means of the immunoSEQ multiplex PCR assay. As stored in TCRdb, this immuneACCESS dataset retains in-frame rearrangements with V and J assigned. A fraction of the clones does not appear; measured against another copy, unresolved V genes explain less than half of the discrepancy, and the remainder lacks a known reason. Across this sample there are about 54,000 clones, with 84% seen only once. Clones ranked in the top ten supply roughly 4% of the sample. Specimen: PBMCs, collected from a glioma patient whose treatment included an IDH1 peptide vaccine. The receptors derive from a woman aged 18-35 years with glioma.

This clone has a single count. The rearrangement joins TRBV5-4 to TRBJ2-1, with D uncertain. The germline V gene has CDR1 SGHNT and CDR2 YYREEE (reference sequence). Trimming removed 0 bases at V and 0 bases at J, with 7 bases between. The CDR3 totals 15 residues. The CDR3 loop is CASSLAQSSYNEQFF. The CDR3 DNA is TGTGCCAGCAGCTTGGCCCAAAGCTCCTACAATGAGCAGTTCTTC.

The chain joins TRBV5-1 to TRBJ2-2; no reliable D call. Germline V CDR1 and CDR2: SGHRS, YFSETQ. Trimming took off 4 bases at V and 7 bases at J, with 11 bases between the two ends. This CDR3 is built from 13 residues. CDR3 amino acids: CASSPLWGGELFF. In nucleotides, the CDR3 is TGCGCCAGCAGCCCACTTTGGGGCGGGGAGCTGTTTTTT.

The V gene is TRBV25-1, the J gene TRBJ2-2; 8 bases are a match to TRBD1. Germline-derived CDR1 and CDR2 are MGHDK and SYGVNS. V was pared by 3 bases and J by 4 bases, with 7 bases of the junction left unmatched. The CDR3 has 16 amino acids. The CDR3 is CASSEWGQAGTGELFF. In DNA, the CDR3 is TGTGCCAGCAGTGAGTGGGGACAGGCGGGCACCGGGGAGCTGTTTTTT.

The chain employs TRBV7-3 and TRBJ2-3; a weak D match, TRBD2 (5 bases). Per the germline V gene, CDR1 is SGHTA and CDR2 is FQGTGA. The CDR3 extends over 15 amino acids. V was clipped by 1 base and J by 5 bases, with 13 bases between them. The CDR3 region has the DNA TGTGCCAGCAGCTTAAGCTACGTAGCGAGAGATACGCAGTATTTT. Translated, it gives CASSLSYVARDTQYF.

The chain links TRBV5-4 to TRBJ1-2, with 8 positions matching TRBD1. V trimming: 3 bases; J trimming: 4 bases; junction bases outside the gene matches: 11. Germline CDR1 reads SGHNT; CDR2 reads YYREEE (reference sequence). The CDR3 totals 16 residues. The CDR3 is CASSSQSRTGSYGYTF. CDR3 in DNA: TGTGCCAGCAGCTCCCAATCGAGGACAGGGTCCTATGGCTACACCTTC.

This chain joins TRBV7-2 and TRBJ2-7, with D maybe TRBD2 (6 bases). CDR1 and CDR2 from the germline V gene are SGHTA and FQGNSA. This CDR3 has 14 residues. The V end lost 5 bases, the J end lost 1 base, and 12 bases lay between the germline ends. The CDR3 reads CASSPQRASYEQYF. CDR3 nucleotide sequence: TGTGCCAGCAGCCCACAGCGGGCGTCCTACGAGCAGTACTTC. Full variable domain (remainder filled in from reference TRBV7-2 and TRBJ2-7): GAGVSQSPSNKVTEKGKDVELRCDPISGHTALYWYRQSLGQGLEFLIYFQGNSAPDKSGLPSDRFSAERTGGSVSTLTIQRTQQEDSAVYLCASSPQRASYEQYFGPGTRLTVT.

The chain is built from TRBV4-2 and TRBJ2-6, with 8 positions matching TRBD1. CDR1 LGHNA and CDR2 YNFKEQ come from the germline V gene. Trimming removed 4 bases from V and 4 bases from J; junction bases left unmatched: 6. This CDR3 comprises 16 residues. Here the CDR3 DNA reads TGTGCCAGCAGCCCCCAGGGGGCGCAAGGGGCCAACGTCCTGACTTTC. Protein product: CASSPQGAQGANVLTF.

The CDR3 sequence: CATSREGTGGAMGNQPQHF. The CDR3 DNA is TGTGCCACCAGCAGAGAGGGGACAGGGGGCGCGATGGGAAATCAGCCCCAGCATTTT. V is TRBV15 and J is TRBJ1-5, with 12 bases lining up with TRBD1. After removal of 0 bases from V and 4 bases from J, the junction contained 10 bases not matched to a gene. In germline, CDR1 is LNHNV, CDR2 YYDKDF (reference sequence). The CDR3 consists of 19 residues.

The chain links TRBV6-1 to TRBJ1-1, with D hard to call. The CDR3 extends over 14 amino acids. Per germline, CDR1 MNHNS and CDR2 SASEGT. V was clipped by 2 bases and J by 11 bases, with 18 bases between them. CDR3 sequence reads: CASSELDGLRAAFF. The CDR3 DNA reads as TGTGCCAGCAGTGAATTGGATGGCCTCCGTGCGGCTTTCTTT.

The rearrangement links TRBV7-8 to TRBJ1-2; tentative D call: TRBD1 (5 bases). The germline CDR1 and CDR2 sequences are SGHVS and FQNEAQ. Trimming cost V 3 bases and J 1 base, with 6 bases left between them. The CDR3 spans 13 residues. This chain's CDR3 is CASSFDSNYGYTF. CDR3 sequence (DNA): TGTGCCAGCAGCTTCGACAGTAACTATGGCTACACCTTC.

The chain is built from TRBV2 and TRBJ2-3; a possible D gene is TRBD2 (6 bases). The CDR3 is 12 amino acids. Trimming pared 3 bases from V and 7 bases from J, leaving 8 bases between. The V gene's germline CDR1 is SNHLY and CDR2 FYNNEI. CDR3 protein: CASSDGGNTQYF. CDR3 nucleotide sequence: TGTGCCAGCAGTGATGGCGGGAATACGCAGTATTTT.

V and J are TRBV2 and TRBJ2-3; 8 positions agree with TRBD1. Germline CDR1 is SNHLY and CDR2 is FYNNEI. V was pared by 7 bases and J by 3 bases, with 6 bases of the junction left unmatched. This CDR3 is 14 amino acids long. DNA for the CDR3: TGTGCCAGCATTGGTGACAGGGGTACAGATACGCAGTATTTT. Protein: CASIGDRGTDTQYF.

V and J are TRBV4-1 and TRBJ2-5; D not resolved. Germline CDR1 is MGHRA and CDR2 is YSYEKL. Between the trimmed V and J ends, which lost 0 bases and 5 bases, there was a span of 10 bases. The CDR3 consists of 14 residues. The CDR3 coding sequence is TGCGCCAGCAGCCAAGAACGGGTGGCGGAGACCCAGTACTTC. Amino acids: CASSQERVAETQYF.

This clone was detected only a few times. This sequence joins TRBV21-1 and TRBJ1-5; the D call in the table, TRBD1, was not verified against the DNA. TRBV21-1 is deemed a pseudogene. The CDR3 extends over 16 amino acids. DNA of the CDR3: TGTGCCAGCAGCAAAGAGGGACACCTTAGCAATCAGCCCCAGCATTTT. It specifies CASSKEGHLSNQPQHF.

This rearrangement joins TRBV11-1 to TRBJ2-3; tentatively, D is TRBD2 (6 bases). The CDR3 is 17 residues long. Trimming removed 2 bases from V and 2 bases from J, with 17 bases in between. Per the germline V gene, CDR1 is SGHAT and CDR2 is FQDESV (reference sequence). This CDR3 reads CASSLRIGGVNTDTQYF. CDR3 in DNA: TGTGCCAGCAGCTTAAGAATAGGCGGGGTAAACACAGATACGCAGTATTTT.

The chain couples TRBV7-2 to TRBJ1-1; D unclear. The germline V gene has CDR1 SGHTA and CDR2 FQGNSA. Trimming stripped 5 bases from V and 6 bases from J, with 10 bases between. CDR3 length: 12 residues. The CDR3 DNA reads TGTGCCAGCAGCCCCCCTTTCTCTGAAGCTTTCTTT. Its translation: CASSPPFSEAFF. Looking up the rest from reference TRBV7-2 and TRBJ1-1 gives the full variable domain: GAGVSQSPSNKVTEKGKDVELRCDPISGHTALYWYRQSLGQGLEFLIYFQGNSAPDKSGLPSDRFSAERTGGSVSTLTIQRTQQEDSAVYLCASSPPFSEAFFGQGTRLTVV.